One sample yielded the 20 T cell receptor beta chains listed below, sequenced in a study of cytomegalovirus exposure and HLA in healthy donors. Primers: 60 Vbeta forward and 13 Jbeta reverse. Method: immunoSEQ multiplex PCR; TCRdb's copy keeps in-frame clones and lacks some. The sample includes approximately 170,000 clones, roughly 67% of them seen just once. The sequencing sample was made of PBMCs. Receptors originate from a woman aged 18-29 years in good health and CMV-seropositive.

The chain carries TRBV19 and TRBJ1-2; D is unclear. The germline CDR1 and CDR2 sequences are LNHDA and SQIVND (reference sequence). Trimming pared 3 bases from V and 5 bases from J, leaving 4 bases between. The CDR3 sequence is 11 residues long. CDR3 DNA: TGTGCCAGTAGTATGGAGTATGGCTACACCTTC. Amino acids: CASSMEYGYTF.

The chain has TRBV30 and TRBJ2-5; D might be TRBD2 (6 bases). V was trimmed by 5 bases and J by 2 bases, leaving 9 bases between them. The CDR3 contains 12 residues. Germline-derived CDR1 and CDR2 are GTSNPN and SVGIG (reference sequence). The CDR3: CAWASGQETQYF. The CDR3 DNA sequence: TGTGCCTGGGCCAGCGGGCAAGAGACCCAGTACTTC.

This sequence joins TRBV18 and TRBJ2-7, with 7 bases fitting TRBD1. This CDR3 spans 14 amino acids. V trimming: 2 bases; J trimming: 4 bases; junction bases outside the gene matches: 5. From germline, CDR1 is KGHSH and CDR2 LQKENI. The CDR3: CASSPRDSGYEQYF. In DNA form, the CDR3 reads TGTGCCAGCTCACCAAGGGACAGTGGATACGAGCAGTACTTC.

The J gene is TRBJ1-2, the V gene TRBV5-4; maybe TRBD1 (6 bases). V was pared by 4 bases and J by 4 bases, with 11 bases between. Germline CDR1 is SGHNT and CDR2 is YYREEE (reference sequence). This CDR3 region has 13 residues. CDR3: CASSESQGYGYTF. The CDR3 DNA reads TGTGCCAGCAGCGAATCACAGGGCTATGGCTACACCTTC.

This chain connects TRBV10-3 to TRBJ2-7, with D uncertain. The germline V and J ends were trimmed by 2 bases and 7 bases, with 12 bases remaining between them. Germline V lookup: CDR1 ENHRY, CDR2 SYGVKD. The CDR3 spans 13 residues. The CDR3 region has the DNA TGTGCCATCAGTGAGGGCGTGGAGAGAGAGCAGTACTTC. Protein sequence: CAISEGVEREQYF.

The J gene is TRBJ1-2, the V gene TRBV7-2; D gene uncertain. CDR3 length equals 14 residues. V was cut by 5 bases and J by 4 bases, with 14 bases left in between. Germline CDR1 is SGHTA and CDR2 is FQGNSA. The CDR3 coding sequence is TGTGCCAGCAGCCCCCCCGACGGAGCCTATGGCTACACCTTC. The encoded protein is CASSPPDGAYGYTF.

V gene TRBV19 combines with J gene TRBJ2-7; D perhaps matches TRBD2 (7 bases). Germline CDR1 is LNHDA and CDR2 is SQIVND (reference sequence). CDR3 length: 14 amino acids. V lost 0 bases to trimming and J lost 7 bases, with 13 bases between them. CDR3 residues: CASSIERGAKEQYF. The CDR3 region has the DNA TGTGCCAGTAGTATAGAACGGGGGGCGAAGGAGCAGTACTTC.

The J gene is TRBJ1-1, the V gene TRBV9; no firm D call. The V end was cut by 0 bases, the J end by 7 bases, with 16 bases between. The CDR3 sequence is 15 residues long. Per the germline V gene, CDR1 is SGDLS and CDR2 is YYNGEE. CDR3 protein: CASSVGHHGLSEAFF. DNA for the CDR3: TGTGCCAGCAGCGTAGGGCACCATGGACTGAGTGAAGCTTTCTTT. Full variable domain (remainder filled in from reference TRBV9 and TRBJ1-1): DSGVTQTPKHLITATGQRVTLRCSPRSGDLSVYWYQQSLDQGLQFLIQYYNGEERAKGNILERFSAQQFPDLHSELNLSSLELGDSALYFCASSVGHHGLSEAFFGQGTRLTVV.

CDR3 sequence: CASRPAGGLGETQYF. The CDR3 DNA reads as TGTGCCAGCAGACCCGCGGGGGGCCTAGGGGAGACCCAGTACTTC. The V call is TRBV2, the J call TRBJ2-5, with 8 bases lining up with TRBD2. CDR1 is SNHLY and CDR2 is FYNNEI in the germline V gene. The CDR3 runs 15 residues. The V segment lost 6 bases and the J segment 5 bases; nucleotides outside the gene matches: 11.

This clone has more than one count but fewer than ten. The rearrangement links TRBV4-2 to TRBJ1-5; 8 nucleotides agree with TRBD1. V was clipped by 2 bases and J by 1 base; unmatched bases: 13. The CDR3 consists of 19 residues. CDR1 is LGHNA and CDR2 is YNFKEQ in the germline V gene. In DNA form, the CDR3 reads TGTGCCAGCAGCCAACTCACAGGGGGACCTATGGGAAGCAATCAGCCCCAGCATTTT. Its translation: CASSQLTGGPMGSNQPQHF.

The V call is TRBV7-3, the J call TRBJ1-1; 7 bases match TRBD1. Germline V gene data show CDR1 as SGHTA and CDR2 as FQGTGA. Unmatched junction bases numbered 9, after V lost 2 bases and J lost 6 bases. The CDR3 loop spans 15 amino acids. The CDR3 region has the DNA TGTGCCAGCAGCTTAGAGCCGGGACAGTACGCTGAAGCTTTCTTT. Amino acids: CASSLEPGQYAEAFF.

About this clone: Sequence at one end of the junction differs from germline and may be a read error. V gene TRBV7-9 combines with J gene TRBJ1-4; perhaps TRBD1 as D (5 bases). Germline V gene data show CDR1 as SEHNR and CDR2 as FQNEAQ (reference sequence). CDR3 length: 14 amino acids. The CDR3 is CSSSYRQGDEKLFF. The CDR3 DNA reads TGTTCCAGCAGCTACCGGCAGGGTGATGAAAAACTGTTTTTT.

This clone was recorded once. V usage is TRBV11-2 and J usage is TRBJ1-3; TRBD1 is a possible D gene (6 bases). CDR1 and CDR2 from the germline V gene are SGHAT and FQNNGV. Deletions cut 3 bases from V and 2 bases from J, with 11 bases between. This CDR3 has 15 residues. Here the CDR3 reads CASSFGGLPGNTIYF. The CDR3, as DNA: TGTGCCAGCAGCTTTGGGGGCCTCCCTGGAAACACCATATATTTT.

The V and J genes are TRBV18 and TRBJ1-2; 10 bases align to TRBD1. The ends lost 4 bases at V and 7 bases at J; junction bases unmatched: 9. The CDR3 runs to 15 residues. Germline CDR1 and CDR2: KGHSH and LQKENI. CDR3 bases: TGTGCCAGCTCACTCGCAACGGGACAGGGGTCTGGCTACACCTTC. This encodes CASSLATGQGSGYTF.

This clone was counted a few times. V is TRBV4-1 and J is TRBJ2-2, with 9 bases matching TRBD1. This CDR3 is built from 18 residues. In germline, CDR1 is MGHRA, CDR2 YSYEKL. J lost 4 bases, V lost 0 bases, and 9 bases had no gene match. CDR3 loop: CASSQDRGTGTGTGELFF. The CDR3 DNA reads as TGCGCCAGCAGCCAAGATCGAGGGACAGGGACGGGCACCGGGGAGCTGTTTTTT.

The chain couples TRBV5-6 to TRBJ2-3, with TRBD2 identical over 7 bases. The CDR3 runs to 16 residues. J gave up 5 bases and V 0 bases, and 9 bases lay outside the gene matches. The V gene's germline CDR1 is SGHDT and CDR2 YYEEEE. The CDR3 sequence is CASSLDPSLAKDTQYF. The CDR3 region has the DNA TGTGCCAGCAGCTTGGACCCCTCACTAGCGAAAGATACGCAGTATTTT.

The chain employs TRBV11-2 and TRBJ1-1; D may be TRBD1 (5 bases). Germline V gene lookup returns CDR1 SGHAT and CDR2 FQNNGV. Trimming took off 5 bases at V and 3 bases at J, with 13 bases between the two ends. The CDR3 runs to 14 residues. CDR3 loop: CASSPGVGDTEAFF. CDR3 coding DNA: TGTGCCAGCAGCCCGGGAGTAGGGGACACTGAAGCTTTCTTT.

This clone was seen a handful of times. This sequence joins TRBV5-1 and TRBJ1-5, with D maybe TRBD1 (5 bases). This CDR3 is 14 amino acids long. V shed 0 bases and J shed 4 bases, with 8 bases lying between them. CDR1 and CDR2 (germline): SGHRS, YFSETQ. In DNA form, the CDR3 reads TGCGCCAGCAGCTTGGAGCCAGGGAATCAGCCCCAGCATTTT. Translation: CASSLEPGNQPQHF.

The chain links TRBV6-4 to TRBJ2-5, with a possible D match to TRBD1 (5 bases). This CDR3 is 13 amino acids long. V lost 4 bases, J lost 1 base, and 7 bases lay in between. CDR1 and CDR2 (germline): MRHNA, SNTAGT. The CDR3 reads CASSATAQETQYF. CDR3 DNA sequence: TGTGCCAGCAGTGCGACAGCCCAAGAGACCCAGTACTTC.

With respect to this clone: This sample also contains other DNA sequences that code for the same CDR3. CDR3: CASSLAGTSQETQYF. The CDR3 DNA reads as TGTGCCAGCAGCTTGGCCGGGACAAGCCAAGAGACCCAGTACTTC. The chain couples TRBV7-2 to TRBJ2-5, with TRBD1 as a possible D gene (6 bases). Germline V gives CDR1 SGHTA, CDR2 FQGNSA. The CDR3 runs 15 residues. With 3 bases removed from V and 1 base from J, the gap between germline ends came to 12 bases.